This passage covers 20 T cell receptor beta chains from one sample sequenced in a study of T cell responses to AZD1222 COVID-19 vaccine. Profiling relied on immunoSEQ multiplex PCR, and the TCRdb table lists in-frame clones only, not all of them. The table has about 130,000 clones, roughly 88% seen once. This sample comprised peripheral blood, obtained on day 0 of AZD1222 vaccination. These receptor sequences come from an adult in good health.

This chain links TRBV27 with TRBJ1-2; D is uncertain. Looked up from germline, CDR1 is MNHEY and CDR2 is SMNVEV (reference sequence). The V and J ends lost 4 bases and 3 bases respectively, with 12 bases between them. The CDR3 loop spans 14 amino acids. This CDR3 reads CASSYFPGDYGYTF. In DNA form, the CDR3 reads TGTGCCAGCAGTTACTTCCCTGGGGACTATGGCTACACCTTC.

The chain has TRBV4-1 and TRBJ1-2, with a tentative D call TRBD1 (5 bases). The CDR3 sequence is 16 residues long. Deletions cut 1 base from V and 3 bases from J, with 15 bases between. Looked up from germline, CDR1 is MGHRA and CDR2 is YSYEKL. The CDR3 sequence is CASSQGDAARDYGYTF. The CDR3 DNA reads TGCGCCAGCAGCCAAGGGGACGCCGCGAGGGACTATGGCTACACCTTC.

The V call is TRBV7-9, the J call TRBJ1-2; D gene ambiguous. CDR1 and CDR2 (germline): SEHNR, FQNEAQ (reference sequence). Between the trimmed V and J ends, which lost 3 bases and 8 bases, there was a span of 10 bases. CDR3 length: 12 amino acids. The CDR3 nucleotides are TGTGCCAGCAGCTTTGGGTTGGAAGGCTACACCTTC. It codes for CASSFGLEGYTF.

The rearrangement uses TRBV19 and TRBJ1-3; 7 nucleotides line up with TRBD1. The V segment lost 11 bases and the J segment 0 bases; nucleotides outside the gene matches: 13. The CDR3 contains 16 residues. In germline, CDR1 is LNHDA, CDR2 SQIVND (reference sequence). CDR3 in amino acids: CASNARGTVSGNTIYF. The DNA of the CDR3 is TGTGCCTCAAACGCCCGTGGGACAGTCTCTGGAAACACCATATATTTT.

In DNA, the CDR3 is TGTGCCAGCAGTGGGAGCGGGCTCGGCAATCAGCCCCAGCATTTT. Residues: CASSGSGLGNQPQHF. The V call is TRBV2, the J call TRBJ1-5; no definite D call. CDR1 and CDR2 (germline): SNHLY, FYNNEI. Trimming took 4 bases from V and 2 from J, leaving 12 bases between them. CDR3 length equals 15 residues.

The chain links TRBV4-1 to TRBJ1-1; D gene ambiguous. V dropped 0 bases and J dropped 6 bases, with 8 bases sitting between them. The CDR3 has 13 amino acids. Germline V lookup: CDR1 MGHRA, CDR2 YSYEKL. The CDR3 nucleotides read TGCGCCAGCAGCCAAGATCTTAGGGCTGAAGCTTTCTTT. Protein sequence: CASSQDLRAEAFF.

CDR3 nucleotide sequence: TGTGCCAGCAGTGGTCCTGAAGCTTTCTTT. This gives the protein CASSGPEAFF. This rearrangement joins TRBV2 to TRBJ1-1; D remains unclear. V lost 4 bases to trimming and J lost 6 bases, with 3 bases between them. This CDR3 region has 10 residues. Germline values: CDR1 SNHLY, CDR2 FYNNEI.

This clone was observed a single time. The chain joins TRBV10-2 to TRBJ2-1; no clear D. Trimming left V 9 bases short and J 5 bases short, with 20 bases between. The CDR3 is made up of 15 amino acids. Germline V gene data show CDR1 as WSHSY and CDR2 as SAAADI. The CDR3 region has the DNA TGCGCCAGTGGCCCCGATAGCCTTGTTAACAATGAGCAGTTCTTC. Translation gives CASGPDSLVNNEQFF.

V usage is TRBV4-2 and J usage is TRBJ1-2, with unresolved D. Trimming stripped 0 bases from V and 4 bases from J, with 9 bases between. The germline gives CDR1 LGHNA, CDR2 YNFKEQ. CDR3 length: 14 amino acids. CDR3 sequence reads: CASSQDAVAYGYTF. The CDR3 DNA sequence: TGTGCCAGCAGCCAAGATGCAGTGGCCTATGGCTACACCTTC.

CDR3 in amino acids: CASSRDSYNEQFF. The DNA of the CDR3 is TGTGCCAGCAGTCGGGACTCCTACAATGAGCAGTTCTTC. The V gene is TRBV7-9, the J gene TRBJ2-1, with a possible D match to TRBD2 (5 bases). V gave up 6 bases and J gave up 0 bases, with 6 bases separating them. The germline V gene encodes CDR1 SEHNR and CDR2 FQNEAQ (reference sequence). The CDR3 has 13 amino acids. Complete variable domain (other parts from reference TRBV7-9 and TRBJ2-1): DTGVSQNPRHKITKRGQNVTFRCDPISEHNRLYWYRQTLGQGPEFLTYFQNEAQLEKSRLLSDRFSAERPKGSFSTLEIQRTEQGDSAMYLCASSRDSYNEQFFGPGTRLTVL.

The genes are TRBV7-2 and TRBJ2-6, with a tentative D call TRBD2 (5 bases). This CDR3 has 16 amino acids. CDR1 and CDR2 (germline): SGHTA, FQGNSA. V lost 1 base and J lost 0, with 7 bases in between. The CDR3 sequence is CASSLEGASGANVLTF. CDR3 bases: TGTGCCAGCAGCTTAGAGGGAGCCTCTGGGGCCAACGTCCTGACTTTC.

As regards this clone: The sample contains more than one DNA sequence encoding this CDR3. The chain joins TRBV5-1 to TRBJ2-1, with 8 nucleotides matching TRBD1. Trimming took 3 bases from V and 7 from J; bases not matched to a gene: 9. The CDR3 runs 15 residues. Germline loops: CDR1 SGHRS, CDR2 YFSETQ. The CDR3 DNA sequence: TGCGCCAGCAGCTCCCTGGGGACAGGAGTAAATGAGCAGTTCTTC. It yields the protein CASSSLGTGVNEQFF.

CDR3 sequence: CASSLTRGNNNEQFF. CDR3 nucleotide sequence: TGTGCCAGCAGCTTAACGCGGGGTAACAACAATGAGCAGTTCTTC. J is TRBJ2-1 and V is TRBV7-2; possibly TRBD2 for D (6 bases). The germline V gene encodes CDR1 SGHTA and CDR2 FQGNSA. Between the trimmed V and J ends, which lost 2 bases and 5 bases, there was a span of 13 bases. The CDR3 is 15 amino acids.

This chain connects TRBV7-2 to TRBJ1-1; the D is unclear. The V end lost 3 bases, the J end lost 8 bases, and 13 bases lay between the germline ends. This CDR3 is built from 13 residues. The germline V gene encodes CDR1 SGHTA and CDR2 FQGNSA. CDR3 nucleotides: TGTGCCAGCAGCTTTGGTCTGGGGAGGGAAGCTTTCTTT. It translates to CASSFGLGREAFF.

The chain recombines TRBV12-3 or TRBV12-4 with TRBJ1-2; no clear D. Trimming stripped 3 bases from V and 5 bases from J, with 7 bases between. This CDR3 is built from 12 residues. DNA for the CDR3: TGTGCCAGCAGTTTTATACAGTATGGCTACACCTTC. Amino acid sequence: CASSFIQYGYTF.

The chain links TRBV4-1 to TRBJ1-6; tentative D call: TRBD1 (6 bases). V lost 7 bases, J lost 7 bases, and 20 bases lay in between. CDR1 and CDR2 from the germline V gene are MGHRA and YSYEKL. The CDR3 sequence is 16 residues long. The CDR3 DNA reads as TGCGCCAGCACCCCCCCCACCAGGGGTAGAAATTCACCCCTCCACTTT. It specifies CASTPPTRGRNSPLHF.

The chain employs TRBV6-2 or TRBV6-3 and TRBJ1-1; 7 nucleotides agree with TRBD1. CDR3 length equals 14 residues. Trimming at V came to 5 bases and at J to 10 bases, leaving 13 bases not matched to a gene. Germline V gene sequence: CDR1 MNHEY, CDR2 SVGEGT. The CDR3 coding sequence is TGTGCCAGCAGTAATACAGGGGATTGGGCTTCAGCTTTCTTT. Its translation: CASSNTGDWASAFF.

The chain has TRBV7-8 and TRBJ2-2, with a tentative D call TRBD2 (5 bases). V was pared by 6 bases and J by 3 bases, with 17 bases between. The CDR3 runs 16 residues. Germline V gene sequence: CDR1 SGHVS, CDR2 FQNEAQ. CDR3 sequence reads: CASSNVRRVDTGELFF. CDR3 DNA sequence: TGTGCCAGCAGTAACGTGAGGCGGGTCGACACCGGGGAGCTGTTTTTT.

V and J are TRBV6-5 and TRBJ2-7; TRBD2 matches at 7 bases. The CDR3 totals 13 residues. Per germline, CDR1 MNHEY and CDR2 SVGAGI. With V trimmed by 9 bases and J by 2 bases, 7 bases remained unmatched. This chain's CDR3 is CASRPGGPYEQYF. For the CDR3, the DNA is TGTGCCAGTCGACCGGGGGGACCCTACGAGCAGTACTTC.

The J gene is TRBJ1-2, the V gene TRBV5-4; D is undetermined. Germline assignment: CDR1 SGHNT and CDR2 YYREEE (reference sequence). This CDR3 spans 14 amino acids. V dropped 0 bases and J dropped 0 bases, with 6 bases sitting between them. The CDR3 DNA is TGTGCCAGCAGCTTGGCCGGAGCTAACTATGGCTACACCTTC. Translated: CASSLAGANYGYTF.